The clone carrying this T cell receptor (beta chain) was seen more than once but under ten times. The antigen is undetermined. CDR3 length equals 12 residues. From germline, CDR1 is MNHEY and CDR2 SVGAGI. V was shortened by 4 bases and J by 3 bases, with 7 bases between the two germline ends. This specimen belongs to a study of beta chain features in type 1 diabetes. Overall study results and limits: Researchers cautioned that cDNA sequencing could over-represent cells with high TCR expression.

What was sequenced were expressed TCRB transcripts, since all of the isolated RNA had been reverse transcribed. Sequencing used immunoSEQ multiplex PCR; TCRdb keeps in-frame clones, though not all of them. The table shows about 210,000 clones, with roughly 10% occurring only once. The specimen was central memory CD4+ T cells from blood. This chain joins TRBV6-5 and TRBJ2-7; possible D gene TRBD2, 5 bases. This receptor was taken from a man aged 18 to 29 in good health. CDR3 nucleotides: TGTGCCAGCAGTTTCGAGGGCTACGAGCAGTACTTC. Protein product: CASSFEGYEQYF.